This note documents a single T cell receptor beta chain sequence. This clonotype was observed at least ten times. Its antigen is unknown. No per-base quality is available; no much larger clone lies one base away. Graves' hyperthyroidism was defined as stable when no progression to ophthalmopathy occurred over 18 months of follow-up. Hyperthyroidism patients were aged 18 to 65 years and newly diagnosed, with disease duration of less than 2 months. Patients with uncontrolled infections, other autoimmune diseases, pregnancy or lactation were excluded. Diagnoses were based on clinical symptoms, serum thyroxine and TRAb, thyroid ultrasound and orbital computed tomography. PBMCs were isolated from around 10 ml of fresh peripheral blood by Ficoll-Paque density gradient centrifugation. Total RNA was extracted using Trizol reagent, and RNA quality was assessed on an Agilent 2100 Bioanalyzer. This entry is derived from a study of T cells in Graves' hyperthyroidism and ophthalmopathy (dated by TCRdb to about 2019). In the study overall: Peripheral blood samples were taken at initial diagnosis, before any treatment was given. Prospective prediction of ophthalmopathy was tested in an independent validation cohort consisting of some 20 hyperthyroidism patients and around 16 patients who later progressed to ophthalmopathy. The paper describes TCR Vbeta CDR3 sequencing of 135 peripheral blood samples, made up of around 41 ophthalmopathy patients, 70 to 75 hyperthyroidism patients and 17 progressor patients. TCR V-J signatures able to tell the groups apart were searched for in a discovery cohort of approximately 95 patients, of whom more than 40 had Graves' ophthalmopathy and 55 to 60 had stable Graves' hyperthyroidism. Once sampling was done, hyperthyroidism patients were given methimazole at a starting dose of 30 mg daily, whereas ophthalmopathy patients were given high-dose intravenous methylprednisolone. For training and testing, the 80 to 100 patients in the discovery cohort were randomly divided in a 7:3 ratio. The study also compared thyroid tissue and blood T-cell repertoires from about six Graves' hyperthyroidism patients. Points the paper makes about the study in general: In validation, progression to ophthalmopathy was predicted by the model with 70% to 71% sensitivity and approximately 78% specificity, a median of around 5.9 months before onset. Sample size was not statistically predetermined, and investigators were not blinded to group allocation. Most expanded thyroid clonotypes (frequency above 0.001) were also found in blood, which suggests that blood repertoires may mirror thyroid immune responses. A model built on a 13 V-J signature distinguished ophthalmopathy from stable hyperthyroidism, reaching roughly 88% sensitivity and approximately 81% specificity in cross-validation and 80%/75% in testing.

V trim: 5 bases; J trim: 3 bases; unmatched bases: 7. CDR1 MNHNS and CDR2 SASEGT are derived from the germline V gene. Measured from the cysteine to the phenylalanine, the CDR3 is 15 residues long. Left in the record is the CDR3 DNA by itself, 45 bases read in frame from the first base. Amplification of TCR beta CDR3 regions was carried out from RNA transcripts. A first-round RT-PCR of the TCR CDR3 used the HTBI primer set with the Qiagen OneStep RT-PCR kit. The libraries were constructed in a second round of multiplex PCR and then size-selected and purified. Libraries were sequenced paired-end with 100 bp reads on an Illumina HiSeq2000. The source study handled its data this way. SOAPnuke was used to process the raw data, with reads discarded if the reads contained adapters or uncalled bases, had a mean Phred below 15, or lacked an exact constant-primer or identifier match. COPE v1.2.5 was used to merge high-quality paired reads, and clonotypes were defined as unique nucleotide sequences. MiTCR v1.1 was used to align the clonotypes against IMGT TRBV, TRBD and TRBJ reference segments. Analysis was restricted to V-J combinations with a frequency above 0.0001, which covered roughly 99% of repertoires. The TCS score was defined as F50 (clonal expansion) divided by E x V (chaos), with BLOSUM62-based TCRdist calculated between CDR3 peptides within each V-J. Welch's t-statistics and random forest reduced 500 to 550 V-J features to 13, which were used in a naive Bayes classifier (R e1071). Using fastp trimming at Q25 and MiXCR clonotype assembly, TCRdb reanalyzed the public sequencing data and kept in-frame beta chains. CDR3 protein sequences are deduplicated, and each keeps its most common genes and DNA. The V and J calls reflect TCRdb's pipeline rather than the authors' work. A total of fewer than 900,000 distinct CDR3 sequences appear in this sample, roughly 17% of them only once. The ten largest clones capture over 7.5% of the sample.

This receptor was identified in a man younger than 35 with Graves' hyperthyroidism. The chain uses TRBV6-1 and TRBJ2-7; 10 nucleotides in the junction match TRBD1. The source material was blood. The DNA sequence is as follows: TGTGCCAGCAGTACGCTCGGACAGGGGGTCTACGAGCAGTACTTC. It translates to CASSTLGQGVYEQYF.